This TCR beta chain was recorded in a study of blood T cells in healthy people across ages. On the study more broadly: Per two T cells, template switching captured roughly one barcoded beta molecule.

PCR was performed a second time for about 7 to 11 cycles using a sample-barcoded 5' primer and a J-beta primer mix. TCRdb re-called the 5' RACE reads with MiXCR, one entry per CDR3 protein. The data contain fewer than 950,000 distinct CDR3 sequences, under 40% of them singletons. The germline V gene encodes CDR1 SEHNR and CDR2 FQNEAQ (reference sequence). The CDR3 is 19 amino acids. V lost 4 bases to trimming and J lost 0 bases, with 21 bases between them. This chain joins TRBV7-9 and TRBJ1-4; D ambiguous. This clonotype originated in a man younger than 35 in good health. The sequenced sample was blood. CDR3 in DNA: TGTGCCAGCAGCTCCCGCCCGAAGGCCGGACCCTCAACTAATGAAAAACTGTTTTTT. Translating gives CASSSRPKAGPSTNEKLFF.